These 11 T cell receptor beta chains originate from one sample sequenced in a study of patients and donors after allogeneic stem cell transplantation. From the RT-PCR reads, TCRdb called clonotypes with MiXCR, one entry per CDR3 protein. The table records some 880,000 distinct CDR3 sequences, roughly 18% of them present only once. The specimen sequenced was blood, either unsorted or a sorted T cell fraction (not recorded which). These TCRs come from a human donor who was either an allogeneic HSCT recipient or a stem cell or donor lymphocyte infusion donor (not recorded which). It is not recorded whose cells these are; they may come from a transplant donor.

The V and J genes are TRBV7-9 and TRBJ1-1, with D perhaps matching TRBD1 (6 bases). Between the trimmed V and J ends, which lost 5 bases and 4 bases, there was a span of 17 bases. CDR1 SEHNR and CDR2 FQNEAQ come from the germline V gene (reference sequence). The CDR3 consists of 15 residues. CDR3 in DNA: TGTGCCAGCAGCCCAGGGGCAGGGGTGAGCACTGAAGCTTTCTTT. It yields the protein CASSPGAGVSTEAFF.

This clonotype came up a few times. The chain recombines TRBV28 with TRBJ2-3; no reliable D call. CDR3 size: 18 residues. Trimming pared 2 bases from V and 0 bases from J, leaving 18 bases between. In germline, CDR1 is MDHEN, CDR2 SYDVKM. The CDR3 loop reads CASSLRFGQAPSTDTQYF. The CDR3 bases are TGTGCCAGCAGTTTAAGGTTCGGGCAGGCACCTAGCACAGATACGCAGTATTTT.

The chain is built from TRBV21-1 and TRBJ2-5. TRBV21-1 is given as a pseudogene. The CDR3 contains 15 residues. CDR3 region: CASSKAEDPWETQYF. CDR3 DNA: TGTGCCAGCAGCAAAGCGGAAGACCCATGGGAGACCCAGTACTTC.

This clonotype was detected ten times or more. The genes are TRBV12-3 or TRBV12-4 and TRBJ1-1; D remains unclear. CDR3 length: 13 amino acids. Trimming took 1 base from V and 0 from J, leaving 3 bases between them. CDR3 DNA sequence: TGTGCCAGCAGTTTAGGGATGAACACTGAAGCTTTCTTT. Its protein product is CASSLGMNTEAFF.

In this sample, this clonotype turned up a few times. This rearrangement joins TRBV12-3 or TRBV12-4 to TRBJ2-7; D may be TRBD1 (6 bases). Trimming removed 7 bases at V and 1 base at J, with 17 bases between. CDR3 length equals 15 residues. CDR3 region: CASNTRGVGSYEQYF. The CDR3 DNA sequence: TGTGCCAGCAATACCAGGGGAGTCGGATCCTACGAGCAGTACTTC.

J is TRBJ1-6 and V is TRBV5-6; no firm D call. CDR1 is SGHDT, CDR2 YYEEEE, per germline. The CDR3 is 14 residues long. V lost 4 bases to trimming and J lost 6 bases, with 11 bases between them. The CDR3 loop reads CASSAEIANSPLHF. As DNA, the CDR3 is TGTGCCAGCAGCGCCGAGATAGCTAATTCACCCCTCCACTTT. The full variable domain, its missing parts supplied by reference TRBV5-6 and TRBJ1-6, is DAGVTQSPTHLIKTRGQQVTLRCSPKSGHDTVSWYQQALGQGPQFIFQYYEEEERQRGNFPDRFSGHQFPNYSSELNVNALLLGDSALYLCASSAEIANSPLHFGNGTRLTVT.

The chain uses TRBV10-3 and TRBJ2-3; D is uncertain. CDR3 length: 12 amino acids. Germline values: CDR1 ENHRY, CDR2 SYGVKD. The V end lost 7 bases, the J end lost 4 bases, and 9 bases lay between the germline ends. CDR3 protein: CAIMGRADTQYF. The CDR3 DNA reads as TGTGCCATCATGGGCCGGGCAGATACGCAGTATTTT.

This clonotype was counted a few times. The chain couples TRBV27 to TRBJ2-2; D may be TRBD1 (5 bases). This CDR3 has 18 residues. Trimming stripped 6 bases from V and 0 bases from J, with 20 bases between. Germline V gene lookup returns CDR1 MNHEY and CDR2 SMNVEV (reference sequence). In DNA, the CDR3 is TGTGCCAGCAGGGAGACAGCCATTAAGTACGCGAACACCGGGGAGCTGTTTTTT. Protein sequence: CASRETAIKYANTGELFF.

This clonotype was seen only a few times. The rearrangement uses TRBV7-6 and TRBJ1-1; unclear D gene. CDR1 is SGHVS and CDR2 is FNYEAQ in the germline V gene. The CDR3 contains 17 residues. V was pared by 3 bases and J by 0 bases, with 17 bases between. The CDR3 is CASSLRARARMNTEAFF. The CDR3 nucleotides read TGTGCCAGCAGCTTGAGGGCGCGGGCGAGAATGAACACTGAAGCTTTCTTT.

V usage is TRBV27 and J usage is TRBJ2-1, with 8 bases that match TRBD2. Germline loops: CDR1 MNHEY, CDR2 SMNVEV (reference sequence). The CDR3 spans 15 residues. The junction had 5 bases not matched to a gene; V was cut back by 5 bases and J by 2 bases. DNA of the CDR3: TGTGCCAGCAGTAATCCGGGGGGGGCCTACAATGAGCAGTTCTTC. This translates into CASSNPGGAYNEQFF.

The rearrangement uses TRBV2 and TRBJ2-7; D tentatively fits TRBD1 or TRBD2 (5 bases each). Trimming left V 9 bases short and J 5 bases short, with 11 bases between. The CDR3 loop spans 11 amino acids. CDR1 and CDR2 from the germline V gene are SNHLY and FYNNEI. The CDR3 loop is CARKGDDEQYF. DNA for the CDR3: TGTGCCAGAAAAGGGGACGACGAGCAGTACTTC.